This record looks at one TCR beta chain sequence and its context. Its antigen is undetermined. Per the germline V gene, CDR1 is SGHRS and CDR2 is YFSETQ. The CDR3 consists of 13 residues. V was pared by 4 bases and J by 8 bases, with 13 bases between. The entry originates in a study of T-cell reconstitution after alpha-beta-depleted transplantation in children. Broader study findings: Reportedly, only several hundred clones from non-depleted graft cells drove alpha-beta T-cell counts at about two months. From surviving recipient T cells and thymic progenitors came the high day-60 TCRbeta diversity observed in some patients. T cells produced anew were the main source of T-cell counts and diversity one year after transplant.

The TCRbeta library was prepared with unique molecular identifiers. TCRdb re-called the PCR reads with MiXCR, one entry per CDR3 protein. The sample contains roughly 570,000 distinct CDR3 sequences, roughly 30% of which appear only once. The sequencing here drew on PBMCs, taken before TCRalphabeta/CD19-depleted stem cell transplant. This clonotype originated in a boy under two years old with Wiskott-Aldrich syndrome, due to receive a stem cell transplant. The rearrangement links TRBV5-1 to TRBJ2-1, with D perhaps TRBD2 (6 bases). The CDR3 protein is CASSPLLADEQFF. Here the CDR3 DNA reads TGCGCCAGCAGCCCCTTACTAGCAGATGAGCAGTTCTTC.